This TCR beta chain was recovered during a study of blood T cell repertoires in COVID-19. This clone has only a few counts. CDR1 and CDR2 (germline): MNHEY, SMNVEV (reference sequence). The germline V and J ends were trimmed by 5 bases and 6 bases, with 14 bases remaining between them. CDR3 length: 13 amino acids. Living in about two dozen US areas, the participants were between roughly 18 and 90 years of age. Donors were grouped by their self-reported clinical history. In the source study's methods: Reference gene primers were amplified, and this amplification served to estimate nucleated cell counts. Only in-frame clones appear in the TCRdb table, and some are missing; sequencing was by immunoSEQ multiplex PCR. V, J and clone size reflect that table, while D and trimming were determined from the DNA. Of fewer than 200,000 clones listed, 79% were seen once; the top ten hold over 15%.

This chain links TRBV27 with TRBJ2-7; D is perhaps TRBD1 (6 bases). The clonotype comes from a woman in her 70s in a cohort exposed to, infected with or recovered from COVID-19 (not recorded which). The sample taken for sequencing was PBMCs or T cells enriched from blood (not recorded which). CDR3 in amino acids: CASSRAGVLEQYF. The DNA of the CDR3 is TGTGCCAGCAGTCGGGCAGGGGTCCTCGAGCAGTACTTC.